This TCR beta chain is drawn from a study of identical twins. CDR1 DFQATT and CDR2 SNEGSKA come from the germline V gene (reference sequence). The CDR3 totals 14 residues. V was pared by 6 bases and J by 3 bases, with 10 bases of the junction left unmatched. Healthy Caucasian donors formed the entire cohort. This clonotype was seen more than once but under ten times. Its target is unknown. Notes on the study in general: Invariant MAIT and iNKT cells could partly confound zero-insertion analyses.

TCRdb ran MiXCR on the 5' RACE reads and lists one entry per CDR3 protein. This table holds nearly 650,000 distinct CDR3 sequences, about 7.1% found once. This sample also appeared in a second study, on yellow fever vaccine responses in identical twins.

The clonotype comes from a woman aged 18-35 years in good health. The genes are TRBV20-1 and TRBJ2-7; 8 nucleotides align to TRBD2. Sequenced material: PBMCs. DNA for the CDR3: TGCAGTGCAAAATATAGCGGGATGGTCTACGAGCAGTACTTC. Its translation is CSAKYSGMVYEQYF.